This TCR beta chain was captured in a study of T cell repertoires in cytomegalovirus infection. Across the whole study: From public TCR beta signatures came an indication of both CMV infection and matching HLA type.

Overall study results and limits: Cumulative frequency of public TCR beta families picked out carriers of CMV plus the relevant HLA.

Using its own MiXCR run on the reads, TCRdb lists one record per CDR3 protein. The data show 900,000 to 950,000 distinct CDR3 sequences, with 31% seen just once and around 15% held by the top ten. In germline, CDR1 is LNHDA, CDR2 SQIVND (reference sequence). V shed 3 bases and J shed 3 bases, with 6 bases lying between them. The CDR3 length is 13 residues. With regard to this clonotype: The antigen is not known.

The chain links TRBV19 to TRBJ1-5; D unclear. The input for sequencing was cultured CD8+ T cells from PBMCs, taken from culture after CMV antigen stimulation. This clonotype was obtained from a human donor in good health (CMV status not recorded). Some clones in this sample may be carry-over from other donors' samples. CDR3: CASSMVANQPQHF. The CDR3 nucleotides read TGTGCCAGTAGTATGGTTGCCAATCAGCCCCAGCATTTT.